The 20 T cell receptor beta chains listed next were all sequenced from one sample in a study of T cells in Graves' hyperthyroidism and ophthalmopathy. Researchers took RNA transcripts and amplified the TCR beta CDR3 regions from them. First-round RT-PCR targeting the TCR CDR3 was performed with the HTBI primer set. TCRdb redid the calling of the multiplex PCR reads with MiXCR, one entry per CDR3 protein. The table records under 300,000 distinct CDR3 sequences, roughly 15% of them present only once. Sequencing used blood. These receptors were taken from a woman between 45 and 65 years old with Graves' hyperthyroidism that later progressed to Graves' ophthalmopathy.

This clonotype has at least ten counts. This sequence joins TRBV2 and TRBJ2-3, with 8 bases matching TRBD2. In germline, CDR1 is SNHLY, CDR2 FYNNEI. The CDR3 totals 15 residues. V dropped 6 bases and J dropped 4; count of bases not matched to a gene: 9. CDR3 sequence: CASRPSSGSADTQYF. CDR3 sequence (DNA): TGTGCCAGCAGGCCCTCAAGCGGGAGCGCAGATACGCAGTATTTT. Supplemented by reference TRBV2 and TRBJ2-3, the full variable domain reads EPEVTQTPSHQVTQMGQEVILRCVPISNHLYFYWYRQILGQKVEFLVSFYNNEISEKSEIFDDQFSVERPDGSNFTLKIRSTKLEDSAMYFCASRPSSGSADTQYFGPGTRLTVL.

This clonotype was observed once. The chain is built from TRBV11-1 and TRBJ2-1; 7 bases agree with TRBD2. CDR3 length: 14 residues. The trim removed 7 bases at V and 8 bases at J, leaving 11 bases unmatched. Germline V gives CDR1 SGHAT, CDR2 FQDESV (reference sequence). For the CDR3, the DNA is TGTGCCAGCACTACTTGGGGGGGAAAGGATGAGCAGTTCTTC. It yields the protein CASTTWGGKDEQFF.

This clonotype has only one observation. This may be a read error, as it is one base from a much larger clone. The gene calls are TRBV10-3 and TRBJ1-1, with TRBD1 as a possible D gene (6 bases). CDR3 length equals 16 residues. The V gene's germline CDR1 is ENHRY and CDR2 SYGVKD. The CDR3 spells CAISEEGKGTKAEASF. The CDR3 DNA reads TGTGCCATCAGTGAGGAAGGGAAAGGGACAAAGGCTGAAGCTTCCTTT.

Comment on this clonotype: Possible read error: a much larger clone is one base away. V and J are TRBV11-2 and TRBJ2-7, with D maybe TRBD2 (6 bases). Germline V gene data show CDR1 as SGHAT and CDR2 as FQNNGV. The CDR3 is made up of 16 amino acids. The CDR3 sequence is CAGRVWGKGTYYEQYF. CDR3 DNA sequence: TGTGCCGGCAGAGTGTGGGGAAAGGGGACTTACTACGAGCAGTACTTC.

This clonotype was seen a handful of times. The chain couples TRBV6-1 to TRBJ2-1; a weak D match, TRBD1 (6 bases). Trimming stripped 7 bases from V and 2 bases from J, with 12 bases between. Germline V gene data show CDR1 as MNHNS and CDR2 as SASEGT. The CDR3 spans 14 residues. CDR3: CASTSTGPYNEQFF. The CDR3 coding sequence is TGTGCCAGCACTTCGACAGGACCCTACAATGAGCAGTTCTTC.

This clonotype has only a few counts. This could be a read error, since a much larger clone is one nucleotide away. This chain connects TRBV28 to TRBJ2-7, with 7 bases fitting TRBD1. The ends lost 6 bases at V and 3 bases at J; junction bases unmatched: 11. Germline CDR1 reads MDHEN; CDR2 reads SYDVKM. There are 15 residues in the CDR3. Here the CDR3 reads CASRHGTVLIYEQYF. CDR3 in DNA: TGTGCCAGCAGACACGGGACAGTGTTAATCTACGAGCAGTACTTC. The entire variable domain, with the rest obtained from reference TRBV28 and TRBJ2-7, is as follows: DVKVTQSSRYLVKRTGEKVFLECVQDMDHENMFWYRQDPGLGLRLIYFSYDVKMKEKGDIPEGYSVSREKKERFSLILESASTNQTSMYLCASRHGTVLIYEQYFGPGTRLTVT.

This clonotype was recorded many times. The J gene is TRBJ2-5, the V gene TRBV7-9; TRBD1 is a possible D gene (6 bases). Deletions cut 7 bases from V and 2 bases from J, with 11 bases between. Germline V gene lookup returns CDR1 SEHNR and CDR2 FQNEAQ (reference sequence). This CDR3 has 13 residues. The CDR3 reads CASNQGQQETQYF. CDR3 coding DNA: TGTGCCAGCAACCAGGGACAACAAGAGACCCAGTACTTC.

The V call is TRBV12-5, the J call TRBJ1-2; no clear D. The CDR3 has 13 amino acids. Per the germline V gene, CDR1 is LGHNT and CDR2 is FRNRAP. The ends were cut back, 3 bases at V and 8 bases at J, with 13 bases in the middle. CDR3 coding DNA: TGTGCTAGTGGTTTCCAAGGGTTAGTGGGCTACACCTTC. Amino acids: CASGFQGLVGYTF.

This clonotype has a count of ten or more. This chain uses TRBV5-1 with TRBJ2-1, with D tentatively TRBD1 (6 bases). The CDR3 runs 19 residues. CDR1 SGHRS and CDR2 YFSETQ come from the germline V gene. The V gene lost 1 base and the J gene lost 2 bases, with 22 bases spanning the gap. CDR3 coding DNA: TGCGCCAGCAGCTTGTTTATTAATACAGGGAGTAGTACCTACAATGAGCAGTTCTTC. It specifies CASSLFINTGSSTYNEQFF. The variable domain in full, completed from reference TRBV5-1 and TRBJ2-1, reads KAGVTQTPRYLIKTRGQQVTLSCSPISGHRSVSWYQQTPGQGLQFLFEYFSETQRNKGNFPGRFSGRQFSNSRSEMNVSTLELGDSALYLCASSLFINTGSSTYNEQFFGPGTRLTVL.

The table lists this clonotype with many counts. This rearrangement joins TRBV10-3 to TRBJ2-3; TRBD2 matches 9 bases. CDR1 is ENHRY, CDR2 SYGVKD, per germline. The CDR3 consists of 17 residues. After removal of 0 bases from V and 4 bases from J, the junction contained 8 bases not matched to a gene. The CDR3 DNA follows: TGTGCCATCAGTGAGTCTCTAATAGCGGGAGCATCAGATACGCAGTATTTT. It translates to CAISESLIAGASDTQYF.

This clonotype was seen repeatedly, ten times or more. The rearrangement links TRBV29-1 to TRBJ2-2; 8 nucleotides line up with TRBD2. CDR3 length equals 14 residues. The V gene end was trimmed by 0 bases and the J gene end by 8 bases; junction bases not matched to a gene: 5. Germline V gene sequence: CDR1 SQVTM, CDR2 ANQGSEA. The chain's CDR3 is CSVEEGTSGGELFF. The CDR3 region has the DNA TGCAGCGTTGAAGAAGGGACTAGTGGTGGGGAGCTGTTTTTT.

A few counts support this clonotype. This chain connects TRBV20-1 to TRBJ2-7; D might be TRBD2 (6 bases). The CDR3 covers 13 residues. Germline V CDR1 and CDR2: DFQATT, SNEGSKA (reference sequence). V lost 1 base and J 3 bases, leaving 10 bases between the germline ends. The CDR3 loop is CSARGGVLYEQYF. DNA of the CDR3: TGCAGTGCTAGAGGGGGGGTTCTCTACGAGCAGTACTTC.

This rearrangement joins TRBV3-1 to TRBJ2-7; D unresolved. This CDR3 region has 12 residues. Per germline, CDR1 LGHDT and CDR2 YNNKEL (reference sequence). Trimming left V 1 base short and J 3 bases short, with 4 bases between. CDR3 nucleotides: TGTGCCAGCAGCCAAGTGGGCTACGAGCAGTACTTC. Amino acid sequence: CASSQVGYEQYF.

This clonotype was observed a handful of times. V gene TRBV27 combines with J gene TRBJ2-1; 10 positions agree with TRBD2. Germline loops: CDR1 MNHEY, CDR2 SMNVEV (reference sequence). The CDR3 is 15 amino acids. Trimming removed 5 bases from V and 4 bases from J; junction bases left unmatched: 5. The CDR3 here is CASSGSGRDYNEQFF. The CDR3 nucleotides are TGTGCCAGCAGTGGCAGCGGGAGGGATTACAATGAGCAGTTCTTC.

This clonotype appeared many times. The rearrangement uses TRBV2 and TRBJ1-6; no reliable D call. V was shortened by 1 base and J by 14 bases, with 12 bases between the two germline ends. The CDR3 sequence is 13 residues long. The germline V gene has CDR1 SNHLY and CDR2 FYNNEI. DNA of the CDR3: TGTGCCAGCAGTGAAGACGAAACCAAGGCCCTCCACTTT. Translation gives CASSEDETKALHF.

This clonotype came up many times. CDR3 sequence (DNA): TGTGCCAGCTCACCACCCTCGGGCACAGAGACCCAGTACTTC. Residues: CASSPPSGTETQYF. The chain combines TRBV18 with TRBJ2-5; D gene uncertain. V gave up 0 bases and J gave up 4 bases, with 9 bases separating them. The CDR3 runs to 14 residues. Germline CDR1 is KGHSH and CDR2 is LQKENI.

This clonotype was seen repeatedly, ten times or more. The chain links TRBV6-1 to TRBJ2-7, with a possible D match to TRBD2 (6 bases). Germline V gene lookup returns CDR1 MNHNS and CDR2 SASEGT. The ends were cut back, 6 bases at V and 4 bases at J, with 19 bases in the middle. This CDR3 has 15 residues. CDR3 bases: TGTGCCAGCAGGATCTCCCGGGACTCCGGATACGAGCAGTACTTC. This encodes CASRISRDSGYEQYF.

This clonotype showed up many times. The V gene is TRBV19, the J gene TRBJ2-7; 8 bases map to TRBD1. This CDR3 comprises 14 residues. Germline assignment: CDR1 LNHDA and CDR2 SQIVND (reference sequence). Losses at the gene ends were 7 bases for V and 3 bases for J; bases not matched to a gene: 8. The CDR3 sequence is CASTPGTGDYEQYF. CDR3 nucleotides: TGTGCCAGTACCCCCGGGACAGGAGACTACGAGCAGTACTTC. The full variable domain, completed using reference TRBV19 and TRBJ2-7, is DGGITQSPKYLFRKEGQNVTLSCEQNLNHDAMYWYRQDPGQGLRLIYYSQIVNDFQKGDIAEGYSVSREKKESFPLTVTSAQKNPTAFYLCASTPGTGDYEQYFGPGTRLTVT.

V gene TRBV7-2 combines with J gene TRBJ1-1; D remains unclear. The germline V gene has CDR1 SGHTA and CDR2 FQGNSA. The V end lost 6 bases, the J end lost 7 bases, and 12 bases lay between the germline ends. The CDR3 has 12 amino acids. The CDR3 spells CASSVGHGEAFF. The CDR3, as DNA: TGTGCCAGCAGTGTTGGGCACGGTGAAGCTTTCTTT.

This clonotype was observed at least ten times. The chain uses TRBV11-2 and TRBJ2-1, with 9 bases matching TRBD2. The germline gives CDR1 SGHAT, CDR2 FQNNGV. After removal of 1 base from V and 6 bases from J, the junction contained 1 base not matched to a gene. CDR3 length: 14 residues. Here the CDR3 DNA reads TGTGCCAGCAGCTTAGGACTAGCGGTCAATGAGCAGTTCTTC. This encodes CASSLGLAVNEQFF. Drawing the rest from reference TRBV11-2 and TRBJ2-1, the complete variable domain is EAGVAQSPRYKIIEKRQSVAFWCNPISGHATLYWYQQILGQGPKLLIQFQNNGVVDDSQLPKDRFSAERLKGVDSTLKIQPAKLEDSAVYLCASSLGLAVNEQFFGPGTRLTVL.